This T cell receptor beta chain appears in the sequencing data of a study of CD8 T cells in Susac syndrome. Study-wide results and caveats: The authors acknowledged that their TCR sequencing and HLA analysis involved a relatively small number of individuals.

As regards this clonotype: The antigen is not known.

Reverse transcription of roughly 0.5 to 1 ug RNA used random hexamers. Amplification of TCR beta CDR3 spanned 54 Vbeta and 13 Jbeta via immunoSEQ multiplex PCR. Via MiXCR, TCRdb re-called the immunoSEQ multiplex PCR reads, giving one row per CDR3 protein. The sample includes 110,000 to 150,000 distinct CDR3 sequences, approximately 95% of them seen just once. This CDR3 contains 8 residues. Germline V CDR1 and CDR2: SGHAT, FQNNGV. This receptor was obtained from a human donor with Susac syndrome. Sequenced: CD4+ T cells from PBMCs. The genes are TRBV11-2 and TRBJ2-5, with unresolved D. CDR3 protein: CWWETQYF. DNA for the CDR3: TGTTGGTGGGAGACCCAGTACTTC.